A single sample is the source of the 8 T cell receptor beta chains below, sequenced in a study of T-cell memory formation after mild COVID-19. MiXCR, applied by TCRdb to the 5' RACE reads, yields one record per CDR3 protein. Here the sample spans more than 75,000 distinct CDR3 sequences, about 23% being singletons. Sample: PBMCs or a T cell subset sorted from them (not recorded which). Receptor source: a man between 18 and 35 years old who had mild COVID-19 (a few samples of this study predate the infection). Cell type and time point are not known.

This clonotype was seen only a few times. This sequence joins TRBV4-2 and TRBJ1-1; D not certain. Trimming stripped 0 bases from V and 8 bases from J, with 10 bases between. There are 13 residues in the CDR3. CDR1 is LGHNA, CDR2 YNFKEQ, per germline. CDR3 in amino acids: CASSQDSQAEAFF. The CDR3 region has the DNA TGTGCCAGCAGCCAAGATAGCCAGGCGGAAGCTTTCTTT.

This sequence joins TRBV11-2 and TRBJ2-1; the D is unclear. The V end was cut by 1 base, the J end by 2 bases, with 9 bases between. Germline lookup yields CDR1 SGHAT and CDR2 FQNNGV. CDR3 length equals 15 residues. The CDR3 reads CASSLGFGTYNEQFF. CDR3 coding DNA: TGTGCCAGCAGCTTAGGGTTTGGGACCTACAATGAGCAGTTCTTC.

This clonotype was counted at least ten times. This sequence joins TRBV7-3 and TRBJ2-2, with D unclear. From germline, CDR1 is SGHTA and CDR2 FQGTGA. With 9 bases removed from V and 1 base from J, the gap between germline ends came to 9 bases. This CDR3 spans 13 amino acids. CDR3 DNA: TGTGCCAGTCGACTGGAGAACACCGGGGAGCTGTTTTTT. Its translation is CASRLENTGELFF.

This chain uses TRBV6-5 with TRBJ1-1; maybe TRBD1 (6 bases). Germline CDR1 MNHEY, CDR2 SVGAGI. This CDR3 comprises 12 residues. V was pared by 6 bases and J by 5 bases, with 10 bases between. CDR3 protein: CASSRTVTEAFF. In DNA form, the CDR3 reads TGTGCCAGCAGCCGGACAGTAACTGAAGCTTTCTTT.

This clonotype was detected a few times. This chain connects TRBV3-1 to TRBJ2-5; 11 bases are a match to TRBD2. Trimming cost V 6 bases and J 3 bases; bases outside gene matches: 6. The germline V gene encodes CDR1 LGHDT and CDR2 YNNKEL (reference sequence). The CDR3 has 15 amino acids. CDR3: CASRRTSGFEETQYF. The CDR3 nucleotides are TGTGCCAGCAGGAGGACTAGCGGGTTTGAAGAGACCCAGTACTTC.

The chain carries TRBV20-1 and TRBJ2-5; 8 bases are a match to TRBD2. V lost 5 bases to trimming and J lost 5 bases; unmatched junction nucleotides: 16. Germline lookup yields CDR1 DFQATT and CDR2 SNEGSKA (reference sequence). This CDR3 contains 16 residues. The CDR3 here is CSAQWTSLARRETQYF. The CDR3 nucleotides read TGCAGTGCTCAATGGACTAGCCTCGCCCGTCGGGAGACCCAGTACTTC.

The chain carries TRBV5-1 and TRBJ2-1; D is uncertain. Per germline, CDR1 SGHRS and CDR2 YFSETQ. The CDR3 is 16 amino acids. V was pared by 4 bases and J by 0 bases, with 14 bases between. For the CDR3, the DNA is TGCGCCAGCAGCCACCGGGTCCTTCGCTCCTACAATGAGCAGTTCTTC. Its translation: CASSHRVLRSYNEQFF.

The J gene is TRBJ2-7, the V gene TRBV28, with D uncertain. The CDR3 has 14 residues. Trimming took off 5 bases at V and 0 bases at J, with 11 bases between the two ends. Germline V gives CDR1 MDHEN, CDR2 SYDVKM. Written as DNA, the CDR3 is TGTGCCAGCAGTCCGCTGGTATTCTCCTACGAGCAGTACGTC. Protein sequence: CASSPLVFSYEQYV.